This paragraph covers one TCR beta chain sequence. This CDR3 is built from 13 residues. The V and J ends lost 8 bases and 1 base respectively, with 9 bases between them. TCRdb analysed the reads with MiXCR anew, one entry per CDR3 protein. Among nearly 450,000 distinct CDR3 sequences listed, roughly 30% were seen once. The record originates from a study of T cell repertoires in cytomegalovirus infection. This TCR was recovered from a human donor in good health (CMV status not recorded). Some clones in this sample may be carry-over from other donors' samples. The sample comprised PBMCs. The chain has TRBV12-3 or TRBV12-4 and TRBJ1-5; D unresolved. The CDR3 reads CASRSLSNQPQHF. CDR3 DNA: TGTGCCAGCCGTTCCCTGAGCAATCAGCCCCAGCATTTT.